This T cell receptor beta chain was retrieved from a study of a mutant IDH1 vaccine in newly diagnosed glioma. The V segment lost 5 bases and the J segment 0 bases; nucleotides outside the gene matches: 6. Germline V gives CDR1 SSHAT, CDR2 FNYEAQ (reference sequence). This CDR3 is built from 15 residues. Method: immunoSEQ multiplex PCR; TCRdb's copy keeps in-frame clones and lacks some. The data contain tens of thousands of clones, roughly four fifths of them singletons. Specified time point: week 47, end of study. Every vaccine dose comprised 300 ug of mutant IDH1 20-mer peptide plus topical imiquimod. Details on this clone: The antigen remains unidentified.

The chain links TRBV7-7 to TRBJ2-5; 7 bases align to TRBD1. The sequence was obtained from a man aged 25 to 40 with glioma. The source was PBMCs, collected from a glioma patient whose treatment included an IDH1 peptide vaccine. The CDR3: CASSLWDRDQETQYF. The CDR3 nucleotides are TGTGCCAGCAGCCTATGGGACAGAGACCAAGAGACCCAGTACTTC.